The rows below give T cell receptor beta chains drawn from one sample of a study of cytomegalovirus exposure and HLA in healthy donors. Clones were sequenced by immunoSEQ multiplex PCR, and TCRdb holds only the in-frame ones, with some missing. This sample has approximately 100,000 clones, with around 76% found just once. Input material: PBMCs. The receptors were gathered from a woman between 50 and 59 years old in good health and CMV-seropositive. Each CDR3 is given with its conserved first and last residue. Fields, in order: CDR3 length, D gene, clone size, V gene, J gene, CDR3 protein, CDR3 DNA. The D gene is left open where the match is weak. Clone size is given for some rows only: seen once, a few or many times, or a class if the clone is expanded.

17	TRBD1	-	TRBV5-6	TRBJ2-3	CASSLWTGSLGTDTQYF	TGTGCCAGCAGCCTATGGACAGGGAGTCTGGGCACAGATACGCAGTATTTT
15	TRBD1	-	TRBV25-1	TRBJ2-1	CASSERTGAYNEQFF	TGTGCCAGCAGTGAACGGACAGGGGCCTACAATGAGCAGTTCTTC
15	TRBD2	-	TRBV7-3	TRBJ2-3	CASSFGGALGDTQYF	TGTGCCAGCAGCTTCGGGGGGGCCCTGGGAGATACGCAGTATTTT
14	-	-	TRBV9	TRBJ2-2	CASSDSGWVGELFF	TGTGCCAGCAGCGATAGCGGATGGGTCGGGGAGCTGTTTTTT
17	-	-	TRBV4-1	TRBJ1-1	CASSHTIKRLLNTEAFF	TGCGCCAGCAGCCACACCATTAAGCGTCTCCTGAACACTGAAGCTTTCTTT
18	TRBD2	-	TRBV27	TRBJ2-1	CASSLTYPGTSAYNEQFF	TGTGCCAGCAGTTTAACTTATCCAGGGACTAGCGCGTACAATGAGCAGTTCTTC
14	-	-	TRBV6-6	TRBJ1-5	CASTQRGGRQPQHF	TGTGCCAGCACCCAAAGGGGGGGCAGGCAGCCCCAGCATTTT
13	TRBD1	-	TRBV28	TRBJ1-6	CASRTGYNSPLHF	TGTGCCAGCCGGACAGGGTATAATTCACCCCTCCACTTT
12	-	-	TRBV28	TRBJ2-7	CASSFPHTEQYF	TGTGCCAGCAGTTTCCCCCACACCGAGCAGTACTTC
14	-	-	TRBV6-6	TRBJ2-7	CASSSIQGGYEQYF	TGTGCCAGCAGTTCAATCCAGGGTGGCTACGAGCAGTACTTC
14	-	-	TRBV18	TRBJ1-2	CASSPGATNYGYTF	TGTGCCAGCTCACCGGGGGCTACTAACTATGGCTACACCTTC
15	-	-	TRBV5-6	TRBJ1-5	CASSLTGGSNQPQHF	TGTGCCAGCAGCTTAACCGGGGGAAGCAATCAGCCCCAGCATTTT
14	TRBD2	few	TRBV5-1	TRBJ2-3	CASTLSGGPDTQYF	TGCGCCAGCACGCTCAGCGGGGGCCCAGATACGCAGTATTTT
16	TRBD2	-	TRBV5-8	TRBJ2-5	CASSRTSGANQETQYF	TGTGCCAGCAGCCGGACTAGCGGGGCCAACCAAGAGACCCAGTACTTC
12	-	-	TRBV27	TRBJ2-7	CASSSNSYEQYF	TGTGCCAGCAGTTCGAACTCCTACGAGCAGTACTTC
16	TRBD2	few	TRBV27	TRBJ2-1	CASSLFSGGGSNEQFF	TGTGCCAGCAGTTTGTTTAGCGGGGGGGGCTCCAATGAGCAGTTCTTC
16	TRBD1	-	TRBV19	TRBJ1-2	CASSEGPGQAPYGYTF	TGTGCCAGTAGTGAAGGACCGGGACAGGCTCCTTATGGCTACACCTTC
15	TRBD1	-	TRBV5-1	TRBJ2-5	CASSSGQGAGETQYF	TGCGCCAGCAGCTCGGGACAGGGGGCCGGGGAGACCCAGTACTTC
14	-	-	TRBV28	TRBJ2-1	CASSSQGSYNEQFF	TGTGCCAGCAGTTCCCAGGGGTCCTACAATGAGCAGTTCTTC
15	TRBD1	-	TRBV6-5	TRBJ1-1	CASSYLGQGDTEAFF	TGTGCCAGCAGTTACTTGGGACAGGGGGACACTGAAGCTTTCTTT
15	-	-	TRBV9	TRBJ2-1	CASSVALGVSNEQFF	TGTGCCAGCAGCGTAGCTTTAGGGGTGAGCAATGAGCAGTTCTTC
15	-	-	TRBV5-1	TRBJ1-4	CASSLRTGVGEKLFF	TGCGCCAGCAGCTTGAGGACGGGGGTGGGGGAAAAACTGTTTTTT
15	-	-	TRBV7-2	TRBJ1-4	CASSPAGLSNEKLFF	TGTGCCAGCAGCCCAGCTGGGCTTTCTAATGAAAAACTGTTTTTT
13	-	-	TRBV6-1	TRBJ1-2	CASRRSENYGYTF	TGTGCCAGCAGGCGCAGCGAAAACTATGGCTACACCTTC
14	-	few	TRBV5-1	TRBJ1-2	CASSLGLPIYGYTF	TGCGCCAGCAGCTTGGGTCTCCCTATCTATGGCTACACCTTC
14	-	-	TRBV14	TRBJ1-2	CASSQARGLQSYTF	TGTGCCAGCAGCCAGGCCAGGGGATTGCAAAGCTACACCTTC
17	TRBD2	-	TRBV5-1	TRBJ2-5	CASSLGSGTRTGETQYF	TGCGCCAGCAGCTTGGGAAGCGGGACTAGAACCGGAGAGACCCAGTACTTC
14	-	few	TRBV19	TRBJ1-5	CASSIEDTNQPQHF	TGTGCCAGTAGTATAGAAGACACTAATCAGCCCCAGCATTTT
14	-	-	TRBV11-2	TRBJ1-1	CASKRRQENTEAFF	TGTGCCAGCAAGCGGCGCCAGGAAAACACTGAAGCTTTCTTT
14	-	-	TRBV5-1	TRBJ2-7	CASSDSGKSYEQYF	TGCGCCAGCAGCGATTCAGGTAAATCCTACGAGCAGTACTTC
14	TRBD1	-	TRBV5-1	TRBJ1-1	CASSMQGVSTEAFF	TGCGCCAGCAGCATGCAGGGGGTGAGCACTGAAGCTTTCTTT
14	TRBD1	-	TRBV19	TRBJ1-2	CASSDRGLTYGYTF	TGTGCCAGTTCGGACAGGGGCCTCACCTATGGCTACACCTTC
15	-	-	TRBV7-9	TRBJ2-7	CASSLVSWVSGEQYF	TGTGCCAGCAGCTTAGTGAGCTGGGTTTCAGGCGAGCAGTACTTC
13	-	few	TRBV6-6	TRBJ2-6	CAIQSSGANVLTF	TGTGCCATCCAGTCCTCTGGGGCCAACGTCCTGACTTTC
16	TRBD1	-	TRBV28	TRBJ2-3	CASRLPGTGVADTQYF	TGTGCCAGCAGACTTCCCGGGACAGGGGTGGCAGATACGCAGTATTTT
15	-	-	TRBV7-3	TRBJ2-1	CASSITGGRRNEQFF	TGTGCCAGCAGTATCACCGGGGGAAGGCGCAATGAGCAGTTCTTC
13	-	-	TRBV7-9	TRBJ2-7	CASSDDRSYEQYF	TGTGCCAGCAGCGACGACAGGTCCTACGAGCAGTACTTC
13	-	-	TRBV30	TRBJ2-5	CAWSFTGPETQYF	TGTGCCTGGAGTTTCACAGGGCCGGAGACCCAGTACTTC
16	-	-	TRBV4-1	TRBJ2-1	CASSQAEVRAYNEQFF	TGCGCCAGCAGCCAAGCAGAGGTCAGGGCCTACAATGAGCAGTTCTTC
18	-	once	TRBV7-2	TRBJ1-1	CASSPVPPTDRLNTEAFF	TGTGCCAGCAGCCCAGTGCCCCCGACCGACAGACTTAACACTGAAGCTTTCTTT
15	-	-	TRBV15	TRBJ2-2	CATSSELVVTGELFF	TGTGCCACCAGCAGTGAACTAGTGGTGACCGGGGAGCTGTTTTTT
15	TRBD2	-	TRBV5-6	TRBJ2-3	CASSLPAGALSTQYF	TGTGCCAGCAGCTTACCAGCGGGGGCTCTGAGTACGCAGTATTTT
14	-	-	TRBV15	TRBJ1-2	CATSRDTGSGGYTF	TGTGCCACCAGCAGAGATACAGGGTCTGGTGGCTACACCTTC
19	-	few	TRBV18	TRBJ2-3	CASSAEIPGGHAGTDTQYF	TGTGCCAGCTCAGCAGAAATTCCCGGCGGCCACGCGGGTACAGATACGCAGTATTTT
12	-	-	TRBV28	TRBJ1-2	CASSFADYGYTF	TGTGCCAGCAGTTTCGCAGACTATGGCTACACCTTC
13	-	-	TRBV7-3	TRBJ2-7	CASSLSAQYEQYF	TGTGCCAGCAGCTTATCCGCACAGTACGAGCAGTACTTC
14	-	-	TRBV5-4	TRBJ1-2	CASSLEAGNYGYTF	TGTGCCAGCAGCTTGGAGGCAGGGAACTATGGCTACACCTTC
12	-	few	TRBV19	TRBJ1-5	CASSRSNQPQHF	TGTGCCAGTAGTCGTAGCAATCAGCCCCAGCATTTT
15	TRBD2	-	TRBV27	TRBJ2-3	CASRGLAGSTDTQYF	TGTGCCAGCAGGGGGCTAGCGGGGAGCACAGATACGCAGTATTTT
14	TRBD2	-	TRBV30	TRBJ2-1	CAWRLAGGHNEQFF	TGTGCCTGGAGACTAGCGGGGGGCCACAATGAGCAGTTCTTC
13	TRBD1	-	TRBV6-4	TRBJ1-1	CASSDQGGGEAFF	TGTGCCAGCAGTGATCAGGGGGGAGGTGAAGCTTTCTTT
14	-	-	TRBV9	TRBJ2-7	CASSVGGVSYEQYF	TGTGCCAGCAGCGTAGGGGGGGTCTCCTACGAGCAGTACTTC
14	-	once	TRBV10-3	TRBJ1-1	CAISLQGTNTEAFF	TGTGCCATCAGTCTACAGGGTACGAACACTGAAGCTTTCTTT
16	-	-	TRBV14	TRBJ1-6	CASSQGNRVPDSPLHF	TGTGCCAGCAGCCAAGGAAACAGGGTTCCAGATTCACCCCTCCACTTT
15	-	-	TRBV5-1	TRBJ2-3	CASSPNWGVTDTQYF	TGCGCCAGCAGCCCTAATTGGGGGGTTACAGATACGCAGTATTTT
17	-	-	TRBV9	TRBJ1-3	CASSVGNIRAPGNTIYF	TGTGCCAGCAGCGTAGGGAACATCAGGGCCCCTGGAAACACCATATATTTT
17	-	-	TRBV28	TRBJ1-4	CASSSPVTIPTNEKLFF	TGTGCCAGCAGTTCACCGGTCACGATCCCAACTAATGAAAAACTGTTTTTT
15	-	-	TRBV28	TRBJ1-5	CASSRSSILNQPQHF	TGTGCCAGCAGCCGTAGTTCAATACTTAATCAGCCCCAGCATTTT
13	TRBD1	few	TRBV7-9	TRBJ1-6	CASSRNRGEPLHF	TGTGCCAGCAGCCGTAACAGGGGTGAGCCCCTCCACTTT